The clone carrying this T cell receptor (beta chain) was seen repeatedly, ten times or more. Its antigen remains unknown. Researchers prepared the TCRbeta library using unique molecular identifiers, the study reports. TCRdb analysed the PCR reads with MiXCR anew, one entry per CDR3 protein. The sample has about 110,000 distinct CDR3 sequences; almost 6.5% are singletons. This record belongs to a study of T-cell reconstitution after alpha-beta-depleted transplantation in children. Notes on the study in general: Roughly two months post-transplant, alpha-beta T cells reportedly originated from several hundred graft clones that had expanded. After one year, T-cell counts and TCRbeta diversity mostly came from new T cells.

Sequences were derived from PBMCs, mostly from graft donor cells, sampled 360 days after TCRalphabeta/CD19-depleted stem cell transplant. The receptor was derived from a male patient under 10 years old who had a stem cell transplant for acute lymphoblastic leukemia, so the T cells may come from the graft donor.

This CDR3 reads CASSFLDALYGYTF. Here the CDR3 DNA reads TGTGCCAGCAGCTTTCTCGACGCCCTCTATGGCTACACCTTC. This sequence joins TRBV5-6 and TRBJ1-2; D not certain. Germline CDR1 and CDR2: SGHDT and YYEEEE. The ends were cut back, 2 bases at V and 4 bases at J, with 12 bases in the middle. The CDR3 loop spans 14 amino acids.